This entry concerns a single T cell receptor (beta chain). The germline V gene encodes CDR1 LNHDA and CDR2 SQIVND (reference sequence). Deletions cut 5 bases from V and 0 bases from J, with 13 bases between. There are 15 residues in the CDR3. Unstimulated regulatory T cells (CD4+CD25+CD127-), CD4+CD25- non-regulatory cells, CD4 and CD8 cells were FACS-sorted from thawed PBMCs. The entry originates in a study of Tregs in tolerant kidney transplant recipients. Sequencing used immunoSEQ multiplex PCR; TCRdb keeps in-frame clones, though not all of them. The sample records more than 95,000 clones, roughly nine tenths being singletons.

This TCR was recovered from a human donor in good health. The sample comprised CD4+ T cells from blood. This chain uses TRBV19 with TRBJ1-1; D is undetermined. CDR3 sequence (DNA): TGTGCCAGTAGTCCTACGGTTAGGGTGAACACTGAAGCTTTCTTT. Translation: CASSPTVRVNTEAFF.